The 27 T cell receptor beta chains given below trace back to one sample, sequenced in a study of patients and donors after allogeneic stem cell transplantation. One entry per CDR3 protein results from TCRdb running MiXCR on the RT-PCR reads. The sample consists of some 960,000 distinct CDR3 sequences, about a sixth of them appearing once. The material sequenced was blood, either unsorted or a sorted T cell fraction (not recorded which). All receptors come from a human donor who was either an allogeneic HSCT recipient or a stem cell or donor lymphocyte infusion donor (not recorded which). It is not recorded whose cells these are; they may come from a transplant donor.

The chain employs TRBV6-1 and TRBJ2-7; 7 bases are shared with TRBD2. The CDR3 loop spans 14 amino acids. Trimming cost V 5 bases and J 2 bases; bases outside gene matches: 6. Germline CDR1 is MNHNS and CDR2 is SASEGT. CDR3 residues: CASSPSGKAYEQYF. The CDR3 DNA reads TGTGCCAGCAGTCCCAGCGGGAAGGCCTACGAGCAGTACTTC.

This clonotype turned up a few times. The chain joins TRBV20-1 to TRBJ2-1, with 9 bases aligning to TRBD2. Germline CDR1 is DFQATT and CDR2 is SNEGSKA (reference sequence). With V trimmed by 0 bases and J by 6 bases, 6 bases remained unmatched. CDR3 length: 15 amino acids. CDR3 bases: TGCAGTGCTAGAGATAGCGGGAGAGCCGTCAATGAGCAGTTCTTC. Its translation is CSARDSGRAVNEQFF.

This chain joins TRBV10-3 and TRBJ1-2, with 7 bases matching TRBD1. CDR1 ENHRY and CDR2 SYGVKD come from the germline V gene. V lost 3 bases and J lost 3; bases outside the gene matches: 4. The CDR3 totals 14 residues. The DNA for the CDR3 is TGTGCCATCAGTGAACAGGGGACGGACTATGGCTACACCTTC. It codes for CAISEQGTDYGYTF.

This clonotype was recorded a few times. The chain links TRBV4-3 to TRBJ2-5; D is undetermined. Germline values: CDR1 LGHNA, CDR2 YSLEER. V lost 0 bases and J 5 bases, leaving 13 bases between the germline ends. This CDR3 is built from 15 residues. The DNA of the CDR3 is TGCGCCAGCAGCCAAGACCTTCTTCCGCTGGAGACCCAGTACTTC. This translates into CASSQDLLPLETQYF.

V usage is TRBV12-3 or TRBV12-4 and J usage is TRBJ2-2; unclear D gene. The V end lost 6 bases, the J end lost 1 base, and 6 bases lay between the germline ends. CDR3 length: 13 amino acids. Here the CDR3 DNA reads TGTGCCAGCAGCGATAAGAACACCGGGGAGCTGTTTTTT. This codes for CASSDKNTGELFF.

This clonotype occurred a few times. The gene calls are TRBV29-1 and TRBJ2-1, with a possible D match to TRBD2 (6 bases). The CDR3 has 16 residues. Germline V gene sequence: CDR1 SQVTM, CDR2 ANQGSEA. V was clipped by 7 bases and J by 7 bases, with 26 bases between them. The CDR3 nucleotides read TGCAGCGCCCCCCTTTTGGAGGGTAAGAGGGGAAATGAGCAGTTCTTC. The encoded protein is CSAPLLEGKRGNEQFF.

This clonotype was seen only a few times. The chain employs TRBV5-5 and TRBJ1-5, with 8 bases identical to TRBD1. V lost 4 bases, J lost 4 bases, and 7 bases stayed unmatched. The CDR3 totals 15 residues. Germline V gene data show CDR1 as SGHKS and CDR2 as YYEKEE (reference sequence). CDR3 residues: CASSTRTGRNQPQHF. CDR3 coding DNA: TGTGCCAGCAGCACCAGGACAGGGAGGAATCAGCCCCAGCATTTT. The full variable domain, in which reference TRBV5-5 and TRBJ1-5 provide the parts outside the CDR3, is DAGVTQSPTHLIKTRGQQVTLRCSPISGHKSVSWYQQVLGQGPQFIFQYYEKEERGRGNFPDRFSARQFPNYSSELNVNALLLGDSALYLCASSTRTGRNQPQHFGDGTRLSIL.

At least ten counts were recorded for this clonotype. V gene TRBV20-1 combines with J gene TRBJ2-1, with D unclear. CDR3 length equals 14 residues. V dropped 5 bases and J dropped 0 bases, with 11 bases sitting between them. Germline values: CDR1 DFQATT, CDR2 SNEGSKA (reference sequence). The CDR3: CSASAKISYNEQFF. The CDR3, as DNA: TGCAGTGCTTCAGCCAAGATCTCCTACAATGAGCAGTTCTTC.

This clonotype was found a few times. This chain uses TRBV5-1 with TRBJ1-1, with D perhaps matching TRBD1 (5 bases). Germline CDR1 SGHRS, CDR2 YFSETQ. V was trimmed by 2 bases and J by 5 bases, leaving 10 bases between them. This CDR3 is 13 amino acids long. The CDR3: CASSFRERTEAFF. The DNA for the CDR3 is TGCGCCAGCAGCTTCAGGGAAAGAACTGAAGCTTTCTTT.

The chain joins TRBV4-1 to TRBJ2-2; weak D call: TRBD2 (5 bases). CDR3 size: 14 residues. In germline, CDR1 is MGHRA, CDR2 YSYEKL. V shed 4 bases and J shed 7 bases, with 13 bases lying between them. This CDR3 reads CASSPRDTGGELFF. CDR3 bases: TGCGCCAGCAGCCCCCGGGATACGGGCGGGGAGCTGTTTTTT.

V and J are TRBV9 and TRBJ1-3; the match to TRBD1 covers 7 bases. The germline gives CDR1 SGDLS, CDR2 YYNGEE. With V trimmed by 0 bases and J by 0 bases, 3 bases remained unmatched. This CDR3 is built from 16 residues. CDR3 coding DNA: TGTGCCAGCAGCGTAGTAGGGGGCCTCTCTGGAAACACCATATATTTT. It translates to CASSVVGGLSGNTIYF.

This clonotype was picked up a small number of times. Sequence at one end of the junction differs from germline and may be a read error. The V call is TRBV10-3, the J call TRBJ2-7, with unresolved D. The CDR3 totals 10 residues. Germline V gives CDR1 ENHRY, CDR2 SYGVKD. The CDR3 protein is CAIREGILFF. CDR3 sequence (DNA): TGTGCCATCAGAGAAGGGATCCTCTTCTTC.

This clonotype has only a few counts. The rearrangement uses TRBV20-1 and TRBJ2-7; TRBD1 agrees at 9 bases. The CDR3 is 13 amino acids. Losses at the gene ends were 3 bases for V and 6 bases for J; bases not matched to a gene: 6. The V gene's germline CDR1 is DFQATT and CDR2 SNEGSKA (reference sequence). The DNA of the CDR3 is TGCAGTGCTAGGCGACAGGGGGACCGCGAGCAGTACTTC. This codes for CSARRQGDREQYF.

This clonotype came up many times. In DNA form, the CDR3 reads TGTGCCAGCAGCTTAGCGCTAGCCACAGATACGCAGTATTTT. Translating gives CASSLALATDTQYF. The chain has TRBV7-3 and TRBJ2-3; perhaps TRBD2 as D (5 bases). The CDR3 loop spans 14 amino acids. V lost 2 bases and J 2 bases, leaving 8 bases between the germline ends. Germline lookup yields CDR1 SGHTA and CDR2 FQGTGA. The full variable domain, in which reference TRBV7-3 and TRBJ2-3 provide the parts outside the CDR3, is GAGVSQTPSNKVTEKGKYVELRCDPISGHTALYWYRQSLGQGPEFLIYFQGTGAADDSGLPNDRFFAVRPEGSVSTLKIQRTERGDSAVYLCASSLALATDTQYFGPGTRLTVL.

The chain is built from TRBV10-3 and TRBJ1-3; TRBD1 agrees at 9 bases. V dropped 3 bases and J dropped 0; count of bases not matched to a gene: 3. Germline V gene lookup returns CDR1 ENHRY and CDR2 SYGVKD. CDR3 length: 16 amino acids. CDR3 in amino acids: CAISDRDRVSGNTIYF. For the CDR3, the DNA is TGTGCCATCAGTGACCGGGACAGGGTCTCTGGAAACACCATATATTTT.

V gene TRBV27 combines with J gene TRBJ1-5; D gene uncertain. Germline V CDR1 and CDR2: MNHEY, SMNVEV (reference sequence). With 7 bases removed from V and 7 bases from J, the gap between germline ends came to 5 bases. The CDR3 covers 10 residues. The CDR3 here is CASILQPQHF. In DNA form, the CDR3 reads TGTGCCAGCATCCTCCAGCCCCAGCATTTT.

The chain employs TRBV6-5 and TRBJ2-1; D uncertain. Between the trimmed V and J ends, which lost 2 bases and 1 base, there was a span of 6 bases. The germline V gene has CDR1 MNHEY and CDR2 SVGAGI. The CDR3 sequence is 14 residues long. In nucleotides, the CDR3 is TGTGCCAGCAGTTACGGACCTTCCTACAATGAGCAGTTCTTC. It specifies CASSYGPSYNEQFF.

V is TRBV29-1 and J is TRBJ2-2; no firm D call. Germline CDR1 SQVTM, CDR2 ANQGSEA. This CDR3 has 13 residues. V was trimmed by 4 bases and J by 4 bases, leaving 10 bases between them. CDR3 sequence: CSVVSHFTGELFF. Written as DNA, the CDR3 is TGCAGCGTTGTATCACACTTCACCGGGGAGCTGTTTTTT.

This clonotype was observed a handful of times. The chain joins TRBV7-6 to TRBJ2-1; TRBD2 agrees at 8 bases. This CDR3 contains 14 residues. J lost 8 bases, V lost 2 bases, and 5 bases had no gene match. CDR1 is SGHVS, CDR2 FNYEAQ, per germline. The DNA of the CDR3 is TGTGCCAGCAGCTTAATTACTAGCGGAGATGAGCAGTTCTTC. Residues: CASSLITSGDEQFF.

This clonotype has a handful of counts. The chain links TRBV6-1 to TRBJ2-7; tentative D call: TRBD1 (5 bases). With 5 bases removed from V and 3 bases from J, the gap between germline ends came to 11 bases. The germline V gene encodes CDR1 MNHNS and CDR2 SASEGT. The CDR3 consists of 13 residues. CDR3 DNA: TGTGCCAGCAGTACTTCAGGGTTCTACGAGCAGTACTTC. It translates to CASSTSGFYEQYF.

This clonotype was recorded at least ten times. This chain uses TRBV7-2 with TRBJ2-3; D not certain. CDR3 length: 15 residues. The germline gives CDR1 SGHTA, CDR2 FQGNSA. The germline V and J ends were trimmed by 0 bases and 2 bases, with 9 bases remaining between them. The CDR3 DNA reads as TGTGCCAGCAGCTTAGCCGGTGGAGCCACAGATACGCAGTATTTT. Translated: CASSLAGGATDTQYF.

This chain links TRBV5-1 with TRBJ2-7, with TRBD1 as a possible D gene (8 bases). Trimming took 0 bases from V and 2 from J, leaving 15 bases between them. The CDR3 has 16 residues. Germline CDR1 is SGHRS and CDR2 is YFSETQ. The CDR3 sequence is CASSLVQGGRPYEQYF. In DNA form, the CDR3 reads TGCGCCAGCAGCTTGGTACAGGGGGGGAGACCCTACGAGCAGTACTTC. Based on the CDR3 plus reference TRBV5-1 and TRBJ2-7, the full variable domain is KAGVTQTPRYLIKTRGQQVTLSCSPISGHRSVSWYQQTPGQGLQFLFEYFSETQRNKGNFPGRFSGRQFSNSRSEMNVSTLELGDSALYLCASSLVQGGRPYEQYFGPGTRLTVT.

The sample holds many counts of this clonotype. The rearrangement uses TRBV12-3 or TRBV12-4 and TRBJ1-5, with D possibly matching TRBD1 (5 bases). CDR3 size: 14 residues. Trimming removed 1 base at V and 4 bases at J, with 8 bases between. The chain's CDR3 is CASSLGRTNQPQHF. The CDR3 DNA sequence: TGTGCCAGCAGTTTAGGGCGGACAAATCAGCCCCAGCATTTT.

The chain recombines TRBV5-1 with TRBJ2-5; D possibly matches TRBD1 or TRBD2 (5 bases each). The CDR3 is 15 residues long. The germline CDR1 and CDR2 sequences are SGHRS and YFSETQ. Trimming took 4 bases from V and 2 from J, leaving 15 bases between them. The CDR3 DNA sequence: TGCGCCAGCAGCCCTGGGGACCTCGATCAAGAGACCCAGTACTTC. Translated: CASSPGDLDQETQYF.

V is TRBV19 and J is TRBJ1-4; D perhaps matches TRBD1 (6 bases). The CDR3 spans 18 residues. The V gene's germline CDR1 is LNHDA and CDR2 SQIVND (reference sequence). The V gene lost 2 bases and the J gene lost 0 bases, with 16 bases spanning the gap. For the CDR3, the DNA is TGTGCCAGTAGTATATTTGGGACACGGACGGCAACTAATGAAAAACTGTTTTTT. This encodes CASSIFGTRTATNEKLFF.

This clonotype was picked up a small number of times. This chain links TRBV19 with TRBJ2-2; 8 nucleotides agree with TRBD2. Germline V CDR1 and CDR2: LNHDA, SQIVND (reference sequence). V trimming: 8 bases; J trimming: 4 bases; junction bases outside the gene matches: 6. The CDR3 length is 14 residues. The CDR3 spells CASDNRGGTGELFF. The DNA of the CDR3 is TGTGCCAGTGATAACCGGGGGGGCACCGGGGAGCTGTTTTTT. The full variable domain, its missing parts supplied by reference TRBV19 and TRBJ2-2, is DGGITQSPKYLFRKEGQNVTLSCEQNLNHDAMYWYRQDPGQGLRLIYYSQIVNDFQKGDIAEGYSVSREKKESFPLTVTSAQKNPTAFYLCASDNRGGTGELFFGEGSRLTVL.

The chain recombines TRBV27 with TRBJ2-3; D remains ambiguous. Germline-derived CDR1 and CDR2 are MNHEY and SMNVEV (reference sequence). CDR3 length equals 15 residues. V dropped 3 bases and J dropped 4 bases, with 14 bases sitting between them. For the CDR3, the DNA is TGTGCCAGCAGTTTCGTCGACAAAGCCCCAGATACGCAGTATTTT. Translated, it gives CASSFVDKAPDTQYF.